This T cell receptor (beta chain) was obtained from a study of control samples from healthy donors and cancer patients. The protocol was immunoSEQ multiplex PCR, while the TCRdb copy is restricted to in-frame clones and leaves out a portion. The repertoire holds tens of thousands of clones, with 90% as singletons. This receptor was identified in a man aged 55 to 70 with colorectal cancer. The sequencing sample was made of PBMCs.

In nucleotides, the CDR3 is TGTGCCACCGCTAGGCAGCCGGGGGGGGAGACCCAGTACTTC. Translating gives CATARQPGGETQYF. V usage is TRBV28 and J usage is TRBJ2-5; 8 bases are a match to TRBD2. The V gene's germline CDR1 is MDHEN and CDR2 SYDVKM. The V gene end was trimmed by 10 bases and the J gene end by 5 bases; junction bases not matched to a gene: 12. The CDR3 has 14 amino acids.